This T cell receptor beta chain was recorded in a study of blood T cells in healthy people across ages. Points from the study as a whole: Naive CD4+ cells and diversity were both higher in long-lived donors than in aged donors. It was not possible, with unsorted PBMCs, to conclusively compare naive and antigen-experienced cells.

The authors ran a second PCR of about 7 to 11 cycles using a sample-barcoded 5' primer and a J-beta primer mix. TCRdb itself ran the 5' RACE reads through MiXCR, one entry per CDR3 protein. This sample carries about 640,000 distinct CDR3 sequences, under 65% of them seen once, and the ten largest clones take 35% to 40%. About this clonotype: Its specificity is not known.

The CDR3 sequence is 13 residues long. The ends lost 8 bases at V and 5 bases at J; junction bases unmatched: 6. Germline assignment: CDR1 MNHEY and CDR2 SMNVEV (reference sequence). Specimen: blood. V and J are TRBV27 and TRBJ2-5, with TRBD2 identical over 9 bases. The sequence was collected from a man between 60 and 75 years old in good health. The CDR3 nucleotides are TGTGCCAGCGGGGGACTAGCTTACGAGACCCAGTACTTC. Its protein is CASGGLAYETQYF.